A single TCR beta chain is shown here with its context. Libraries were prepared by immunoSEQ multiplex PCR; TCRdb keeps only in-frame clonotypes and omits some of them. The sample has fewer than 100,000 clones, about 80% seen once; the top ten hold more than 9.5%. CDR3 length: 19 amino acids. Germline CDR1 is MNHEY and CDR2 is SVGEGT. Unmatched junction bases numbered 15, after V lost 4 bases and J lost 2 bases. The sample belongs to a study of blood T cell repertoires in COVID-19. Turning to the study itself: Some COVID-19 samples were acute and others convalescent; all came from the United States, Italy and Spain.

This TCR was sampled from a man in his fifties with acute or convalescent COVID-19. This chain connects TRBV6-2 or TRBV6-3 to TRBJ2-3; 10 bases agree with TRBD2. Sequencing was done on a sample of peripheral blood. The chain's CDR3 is CASSSLSLAGGFITDTQYF. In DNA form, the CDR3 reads TGTGCCAGCAGTTCCCTCTCTTTAGCGGGAGGATTTATCACAGATACGCAGTATTTT.